This TCR beta chain was retrieved from a study of T cell clonotyping in hematopoietic cell transplantation. The assay was immunoSEQ multiplex PCR, and TCRdb's table has in-frame clones only and misses some. The data contain approximately 44,000 clones, 95% of them singletons. Trimming removed 4 bases at V and 0 bases at J, with 10 bases between. Germline CDR1 and CDR2: SNHLY and FYNNEI. The CDR3 loop spans 15 amino acids. This clone was picked up a small number of times. Its target is unknown. Study results and limitations: Broader posttransplant TCR repertoire diversity was predicted by graft donor and pretransplant recipient Inverse Simpson Index values. No sorting was done, leaving CD4 and CD8 contributions mixed. Few recipient clonotypes overlapped donors; over 97% were de novo at given depth. Recipient TCR diversity dropped after transplant; expanded clonotypes rose from day 30 to 180.

V is TRBV2 and J is TRBJ1-5; D might be TRBD1 (6 bases). This receptor was taken from a young man in good health. Some clones in this sample may be carry-over from other donors' samples. Sequencing was performed on peripheral blood mononuclear cells. CDR3 DNA: TGTGCCAGCAGTGGGGGACACACTAGCAATCAGCCCCAGCATTTT. This translates into CASSGGHTSNQPQHF.